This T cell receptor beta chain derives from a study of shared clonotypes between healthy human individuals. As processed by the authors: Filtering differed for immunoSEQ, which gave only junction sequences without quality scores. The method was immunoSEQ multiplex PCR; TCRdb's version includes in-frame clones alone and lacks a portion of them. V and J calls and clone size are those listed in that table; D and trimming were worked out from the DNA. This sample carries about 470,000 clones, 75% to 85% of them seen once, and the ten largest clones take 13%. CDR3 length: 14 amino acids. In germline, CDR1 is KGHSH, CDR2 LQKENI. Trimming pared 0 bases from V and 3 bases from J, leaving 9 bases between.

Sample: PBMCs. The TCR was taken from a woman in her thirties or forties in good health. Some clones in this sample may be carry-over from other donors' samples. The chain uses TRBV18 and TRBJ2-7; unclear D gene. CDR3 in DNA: TGTGCCAGCTCACCACCCGGGCTGCTCTACGAGCAGTACTTC. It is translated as CASSPPGLLYEQYF.